This T cell receptor beta chain was sequenced for a study of technical replicates of blood from a handful of donors. The repertoire was sequenced with immunoSEQ multiplex PCR; TCRdb's copy has only in-frame clones and lacks some. The profile shows 45,000 to 55,000 clones, roughly 94% of them singletons. The CDR3 runs 13 residues. Trimming left V 3 bases short and J 10 bases short, with 15 bases between. Germline CDR1 LNHNV, CDR2 YYDKDF (reference sequence). Sequenced material: T cells isolated from PBMCs. The chain recombines TRBV15 with TRBJ1-1; D may be TRBD1 (6 bases). The TCR sequence derives from a human donor in good health. Here the CDR3 reads CATSSSGRGGAFF. CDR3 bases: TGTGCCACCAGCAGTTCGGGGCGAGGGGGAGCTTTCTTT.